This record concerns one T cell receptor (beta chain) sequence. The target of this receptor is not known. No much larger clone exists at a distance of one base, and base qualities are not known. The CDR3 regions of human TCRbeta chains were analyzed by immunosequencing. Per the source publication's procedure: Repertoire TCRs were checked for matches against a reference library of SARS-CoV-2-specific TCRs that had been generated using the MIRA antigen-specificity platform. Breadth meant the fraction of unique TCRs that were SARS-CoV-2-associated, whereas depth meant the fraction of total T cells that were SARS-CoV-2-associated. Each spike-specific TCR was assigned to its reactive spike region and to a CD4 or CD8 class using the MIRA data. Log10-transformed breadth and depth values were compared by one-way ANOVA with Sidak's multiple comparisons tests. TCRdb holds this immuneACCESS table with in-frame rearrangements only. Some clones are missing; in checked studies, unresolved V genes explain under half, and the rest has no known cause. Clone size and the V and J calls come from that table; the DNA yielded D and trimming. Recorded for this sample are about 130,000 clones; 80% to 95% of them occurred a single time. The top ten hold about 1.1% of the sample.

This sample was taken from a study of T cell responses to AZD1222 COVID-19 vaccine (dated by TCRdb to about 2021). Turning to the overall study: TCR sequencing was performed for fewer than 250 trial participants, of whom 200 to 210 were given two doses of AZD1222 and around 25 were given two doses of MenACWY control vaccine. Trial participants were enrolled into age subgroups of 18-55, 56-69 and 70-plus years, which contained roughly 150, 30 and 60 TCR-sequenced participants, respectively. Results and caveats for the whole study, not just this receptor: The 56-69-year group was small, and its depth increase did not reach significance, likely because of low power. Vaccine-associated CD4 TCRs spanned the whole spike protein, with dominant responses in regions 160-218 and 743-854. After two AZD1222 doses, both the breadth and the depth of spike-specific TCRs were significantly higher than at day 0 and than in MenACWY recipients. Nearly half of unique spike-specific TCRs reportedly recognized epitopes outside regions mutated in the B.1.351 and B.1.1.7 variants. Because no samples from the day 14 peak response were available, repertoires could be characterized only after the peak T cell response. Most participants were white British and females outnumbered males, and the authors suggested that clonal diversity may have been underestimated. Conclusions about previously exposed vaccinees were limited because only six AZD1222 recipients were SARS-CoV-2 seropositive at baseline.

The time point label, read with the paper, signifies: about 28 days (+/-7) after the second vaccine dose. AZD1222 recipients whose second dose came at about 4 weeks and those whose second dose came at about 12 weeks were combined into one group, since spike-specific TCR depth and breadth did not differ between the two schedules. Vaccinee samples came from UK trials COV001 and COV002, including a single-blind randomized controlled phase 2/3 trial of AZD1222 (ChAdOx1 nCoV-19) in healthy adults. Trial participant PBMC samples were collected at day 0 and day 28 after the second dose for TCRbeta chain sequencing. CDR1 is given as LNHDA and CDR2 as SQIVND, both from the germline V gene (reference sequence). From the cysteine through the phenylalanine, the CDR3 covers 15 amino acids. Only the CDR3 region is kept as DNA, spanning 45 bases read in frame from base 1. V lost 3 bases and J lost 0 bases; the stretch between them is 10 bases long.

The specimen was peripheral blood, collected 28 days after the second AZD1222 dose. The receptor's source is an adult who received the AZD1222 COVID-19 vaccine. The chain is made from TRBV19 and TRBJ2-3; the D gene is unclear. The CDR3 protein: CASSMSSASTDTQYF. The bases are TGTGCCAGTAGTATGTCGTCGGCTAGCACAGATACGCAGTATTTT.